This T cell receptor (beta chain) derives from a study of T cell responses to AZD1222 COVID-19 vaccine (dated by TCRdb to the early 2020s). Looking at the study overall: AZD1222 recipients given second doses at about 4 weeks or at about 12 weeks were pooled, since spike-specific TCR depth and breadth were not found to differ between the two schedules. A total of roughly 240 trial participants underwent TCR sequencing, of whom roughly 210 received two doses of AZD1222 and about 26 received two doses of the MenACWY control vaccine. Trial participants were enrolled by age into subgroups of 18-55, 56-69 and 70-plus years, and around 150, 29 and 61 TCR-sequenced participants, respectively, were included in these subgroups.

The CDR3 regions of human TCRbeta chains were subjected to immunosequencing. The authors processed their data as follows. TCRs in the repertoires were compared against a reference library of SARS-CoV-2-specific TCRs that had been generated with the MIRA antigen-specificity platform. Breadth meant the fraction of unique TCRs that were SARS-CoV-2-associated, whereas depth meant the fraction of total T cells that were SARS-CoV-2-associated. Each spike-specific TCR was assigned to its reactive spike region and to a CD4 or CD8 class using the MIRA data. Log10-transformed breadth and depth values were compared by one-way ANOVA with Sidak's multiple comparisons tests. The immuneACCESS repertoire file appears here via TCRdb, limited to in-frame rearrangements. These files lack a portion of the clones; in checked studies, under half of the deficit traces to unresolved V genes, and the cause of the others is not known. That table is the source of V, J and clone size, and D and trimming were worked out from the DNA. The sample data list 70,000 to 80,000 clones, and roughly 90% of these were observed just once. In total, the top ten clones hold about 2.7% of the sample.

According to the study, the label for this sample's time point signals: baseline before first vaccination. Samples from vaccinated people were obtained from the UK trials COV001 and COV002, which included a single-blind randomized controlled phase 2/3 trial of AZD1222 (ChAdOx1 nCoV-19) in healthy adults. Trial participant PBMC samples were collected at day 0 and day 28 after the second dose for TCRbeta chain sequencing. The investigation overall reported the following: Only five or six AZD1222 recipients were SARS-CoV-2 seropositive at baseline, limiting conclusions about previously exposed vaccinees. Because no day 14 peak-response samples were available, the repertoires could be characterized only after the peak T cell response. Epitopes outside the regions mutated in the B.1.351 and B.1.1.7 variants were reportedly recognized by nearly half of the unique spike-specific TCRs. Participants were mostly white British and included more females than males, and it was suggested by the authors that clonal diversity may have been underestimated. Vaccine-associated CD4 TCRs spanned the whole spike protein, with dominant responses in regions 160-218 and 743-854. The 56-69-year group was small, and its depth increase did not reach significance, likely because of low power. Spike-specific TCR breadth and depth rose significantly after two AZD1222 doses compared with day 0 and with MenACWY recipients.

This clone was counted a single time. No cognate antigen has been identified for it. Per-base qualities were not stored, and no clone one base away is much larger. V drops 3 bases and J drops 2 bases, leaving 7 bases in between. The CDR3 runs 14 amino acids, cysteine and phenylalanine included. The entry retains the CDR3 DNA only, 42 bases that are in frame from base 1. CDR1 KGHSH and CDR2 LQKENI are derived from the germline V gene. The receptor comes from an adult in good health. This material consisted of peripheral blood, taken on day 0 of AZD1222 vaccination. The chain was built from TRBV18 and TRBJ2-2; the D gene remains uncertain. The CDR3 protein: CASSPDGNTGELFF. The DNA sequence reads TGTGCCAGCTCACCGGACGGAAACACCGGGGAGCTGTTTTTT.